The 5 T cell receptor beta chains presented below share a single source sample, sequenced in a study of cytomegalovirus exposure and HLA in healthy donors. It was with 60 Vbeta and 13 Jbeta primers that the PCR ran. The data were produced by immunoSEQ multiplex PCR, yet TCRdb's version contains in-frame clones alone and is incomplete. The sample yields around 210,000 clones, more than 60% seen once. The sequencing sample was made of PBMCs. The receptors stem from a middle-aged man in good health and CMV-seronegative.

The genes are TRBV15 and TRBJ2-2; D remains unclear. The CDR3 sequence is 13 residues long. Germline CDR1 is LNHNV and CDR2 is YYDKDF (reference sequence). V lost 0 bases, J lost 7 bases, and 6 bases lay in between. CDR3 in amino acids: CATSREAGGELFF. In DNA, the CDR3 is TGTGCCACCAGCAGAGAGGCAGGCGGGGAGCTGTTTTTT.

This clone has only a few counts. The V and J genes are TRBV6-1 and TRBJ2-3; TRBD2 aligns across 12 bases. CDR3 length: 15 amino acids. Trimming took 7 bases from V and 2 from J; bases not matched to a gene: 4. Per the germline V gene, CDR1 is MNHNS and CDR2 is SASEGT. The CDR3 region is CASTRLAGDTDTQYF. The CDR3 DNA reads as TGTGCCAGCACTAGACTAGCGGGAGACACAGATACGCAGTATTTT.

The chain uses TRBV11-2 and TRBJ2-5; a possible D gene is TRBD2 (5 bases). Trimming cost V 3 bases and J 1 base, with 6 bases left between them. The germline V gene has CDR1 SGHAT and CDR2 FQNNGV. The CDR3 is 13 residues long. CDR3 region: CASSLEVQETQYF. The CDR3, as DNA: TGTGCCAGCAGCTTGGAGGTCCAAGAGACCCAGTACTTC. Full variable domain (missing parts from reference TRBV11-2 and TRBJ2-5): EAGVAQSPRYKIIEKRQSVAFWCNPISGHATLYWYQQILGQGPKLLIQFQNNGVVDDSQLPKDRFSAERLKGVDSTLKIQPAKLEDSAVYLCASSLEVQETQYFGPGTRLLVL.

This chain links TRBV29-1 with TRBJ1-1; 7 nucleotides line up with TRBD1. The CDR3 has 13 residues. Germline assignment: CDR1 SQVTM and CDR2 ANQGSEA. V lost 8 bases, J lost 1 base, and 7 bases stayed unmatched. CDR3 bases: TGCAGCTTTGGACAGGCGCAGAACACTGAAGCTTTCTTT. Its protein is CSFGQAQNTEAFF.

This chain connects TRBV30 to TRBJ2-4, with TRBD1 matching over 11 bases. V was pared by 3 bases and J by 4 bases, with 5 bases of the junction left unmatched. Germline V gene sequence: CDR1 GTSNPN, CDR2 SVGIG (reference sequence). The CDR3 loop spans 15 amino acids. In DNA, the CDR3 is TGTGCCTGGAGGGGGACAGGGGGAGGAAAAAACATTCAGTACTTC. Translating gives CAWRGTGGGKNIQYF.